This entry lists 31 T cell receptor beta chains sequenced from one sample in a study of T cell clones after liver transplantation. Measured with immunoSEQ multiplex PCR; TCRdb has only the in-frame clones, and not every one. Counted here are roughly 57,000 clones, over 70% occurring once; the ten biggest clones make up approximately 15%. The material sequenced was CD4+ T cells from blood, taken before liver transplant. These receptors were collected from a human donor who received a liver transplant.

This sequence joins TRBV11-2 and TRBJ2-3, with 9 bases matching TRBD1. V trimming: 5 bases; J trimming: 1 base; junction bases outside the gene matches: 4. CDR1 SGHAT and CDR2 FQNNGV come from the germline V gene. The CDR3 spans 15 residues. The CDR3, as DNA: TGTGCCAGCAGCCGGACAGGGGATGGCACAGATACGCAGTATTTT. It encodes CASSRTGDGTDTQYF. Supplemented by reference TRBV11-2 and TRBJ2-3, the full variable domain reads EAGVAQSPRYKIIEKRQSVAFWCNPISGHATLYWYQQILGQGPKLLIQFQNNGVVDDSQLPKDRFSAERLKGVDSTLKIQPAKLEDSAVYLCASSRTGDGTDTQYFGPGTRLTVL.

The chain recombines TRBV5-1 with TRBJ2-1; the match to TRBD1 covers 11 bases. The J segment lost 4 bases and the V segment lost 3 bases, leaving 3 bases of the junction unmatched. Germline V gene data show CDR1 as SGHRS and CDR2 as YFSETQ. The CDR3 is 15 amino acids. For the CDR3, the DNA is TGCGCCAGCAGCTGGACAGGGGGCTCATACAATGAGCAGTTCTTC. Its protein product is CASSWTGGSYNEQFF.

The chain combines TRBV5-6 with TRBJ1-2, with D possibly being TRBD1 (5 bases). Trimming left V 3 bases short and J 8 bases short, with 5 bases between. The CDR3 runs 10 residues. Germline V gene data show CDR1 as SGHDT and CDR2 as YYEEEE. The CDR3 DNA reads TGTGCCAGCAGCTCAGGGGGCTACACCTTC. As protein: CASSSGGYTF. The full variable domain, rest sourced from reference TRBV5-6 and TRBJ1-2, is DAGVTQSPTHLIKTRGQQVTLRCSPKSGHDTVSWYQQALGQGPQFIFQYYEEEERQRGNFPDRFSGHQFPNYSSELNVNALLLGDSALYLCASSSGGYTFGSGTRLTVV.

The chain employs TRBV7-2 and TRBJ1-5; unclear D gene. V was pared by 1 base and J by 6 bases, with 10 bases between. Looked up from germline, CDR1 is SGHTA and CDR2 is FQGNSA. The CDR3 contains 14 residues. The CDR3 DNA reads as TGTGCCAGCAGCTTAGTCACAGTGGGTCAGCCCCAGCATTTT. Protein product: CASSLVTVGQPQHF. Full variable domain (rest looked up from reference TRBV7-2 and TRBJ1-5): GAGVSQSPSNKVTEKGKDVELRCDPISGHTALYWYRQSLGQGLEFLIYFQGNSAPDKSGLPSDRFSAERTGGSVSTLTIQRTQQEDSAVYLCASSLVTVGQPQHFGDGTRLSIL.

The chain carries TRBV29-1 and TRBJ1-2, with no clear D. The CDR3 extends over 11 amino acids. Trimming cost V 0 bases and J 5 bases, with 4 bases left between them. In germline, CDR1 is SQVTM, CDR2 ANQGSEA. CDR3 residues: CSVEERYGYTF. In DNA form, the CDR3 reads TGCAGCGTTGAAGAGAGGTATGGCTACACCTTC.

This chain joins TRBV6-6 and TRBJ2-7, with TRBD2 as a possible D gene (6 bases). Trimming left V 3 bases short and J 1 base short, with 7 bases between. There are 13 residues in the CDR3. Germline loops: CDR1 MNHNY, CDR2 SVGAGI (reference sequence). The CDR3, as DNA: TGTGCCAGCAGTTATGGGGGGTCCTACGAGCAGTACTTC. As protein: CASSYGGSYEQYF.

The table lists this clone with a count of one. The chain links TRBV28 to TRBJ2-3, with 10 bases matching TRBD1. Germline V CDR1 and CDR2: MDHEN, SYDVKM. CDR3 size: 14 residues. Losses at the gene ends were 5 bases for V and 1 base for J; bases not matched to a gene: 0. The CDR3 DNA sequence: TGTGCCAGCAGTGGACAGGGGGGCACAGATACGCAGTATTTT. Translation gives CASSGQGGTDTQYF.

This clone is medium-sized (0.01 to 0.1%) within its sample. The CDR3 sequence is CASSLALRGLEQYF. As DNA, the CDR3 is TGTGCCAGCAGCTTAGCGCTCAGGGGGCTTGAGCAGTACTTC. V usage is TRBV7-9 and J usage is TRBJ2-7; TRBD1 aligns across 8 bases. Trimming cost V 0 bases and J 7 bases; bases outside gene matches: 5. The germline gives CDR1 SEHNR, CDR2 FQNEAQ (reference sequence). This CDR3 region has 14 residues.

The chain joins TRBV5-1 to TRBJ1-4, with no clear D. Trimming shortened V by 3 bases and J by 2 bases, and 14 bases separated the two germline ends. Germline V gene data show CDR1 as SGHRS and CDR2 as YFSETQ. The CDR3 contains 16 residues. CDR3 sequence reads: CASSSSPGRTNEKLFF. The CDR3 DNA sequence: TGCGCCAGCAGCTCGTCTCCTGGGAGGACTAATGAAAAACTGTTTTTT.

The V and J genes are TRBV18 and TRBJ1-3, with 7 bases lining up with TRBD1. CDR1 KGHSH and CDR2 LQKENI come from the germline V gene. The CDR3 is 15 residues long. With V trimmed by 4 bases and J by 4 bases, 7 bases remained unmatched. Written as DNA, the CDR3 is TGTGCCAGCTCACATGATGACAGGGCCGGAAACACCATATATTTT. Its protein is CASSHDDRAGNTIYF.

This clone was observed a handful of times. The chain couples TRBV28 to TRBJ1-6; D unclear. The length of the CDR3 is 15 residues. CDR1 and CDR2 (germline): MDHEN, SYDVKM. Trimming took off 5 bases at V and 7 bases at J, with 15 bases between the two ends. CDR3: CASSTSGVTNSPLHF. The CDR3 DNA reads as TGTGCCAGCAGTACCTCCGGGGTGACGAATTCACCCCTCCACTTT.

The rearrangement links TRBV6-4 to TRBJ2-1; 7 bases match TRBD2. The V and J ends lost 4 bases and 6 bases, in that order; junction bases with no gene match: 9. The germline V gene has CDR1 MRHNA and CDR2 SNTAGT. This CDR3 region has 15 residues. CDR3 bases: TGTGCCAGCAGTGTCAGCCTAGCGGCGGGCAATGAGCAGTTCTTC. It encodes CASSVSLAAGNEQFF.

CDR3 sequence reads: CASSPVGSSADTQYF. The DNA of the CDR3 is TGTGCCAGCAGCCCCGTGGGGAGTAGCGCAGATACGCAGTATTTT. The rearrangement uses TRBV7-9 and TRBJ2-3; possible D gene TRBD2, 5 bases. Looked up from germline, CDR1 is SEHNR and CDR2 is FQNEAQ (reference sequence). V lost 5 bases and J 4 bases, leaving 16 bases between the germline ends. This CDR3 spans 15 amino acids.

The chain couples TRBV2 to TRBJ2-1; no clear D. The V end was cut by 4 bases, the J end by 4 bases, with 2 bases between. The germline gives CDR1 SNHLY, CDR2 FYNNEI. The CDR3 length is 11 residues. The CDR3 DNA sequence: TGTGCCAGCAGTGTATACAATGAGCAGTTCTTC. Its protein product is CASSVYNEQFF.

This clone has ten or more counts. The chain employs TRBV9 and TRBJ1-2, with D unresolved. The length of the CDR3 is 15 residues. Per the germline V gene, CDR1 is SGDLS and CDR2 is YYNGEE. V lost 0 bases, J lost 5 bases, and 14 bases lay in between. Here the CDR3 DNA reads TGTGCCAGCAGCGTAGCTGAGGGAGTTTGGTATGGCTACACCTTC. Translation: CASSVAEGVWYGYTF.

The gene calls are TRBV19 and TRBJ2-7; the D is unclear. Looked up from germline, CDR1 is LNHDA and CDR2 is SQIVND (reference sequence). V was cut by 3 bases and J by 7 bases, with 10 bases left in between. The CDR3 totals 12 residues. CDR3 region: CASSMAGREQYF. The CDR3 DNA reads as TGTGCCAGTAGTATGGCAGGTAGGGAGCAGTACTTC.

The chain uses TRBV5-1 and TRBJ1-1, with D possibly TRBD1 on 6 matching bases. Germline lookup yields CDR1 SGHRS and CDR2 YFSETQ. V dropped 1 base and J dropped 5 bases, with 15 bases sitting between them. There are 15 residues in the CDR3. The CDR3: CASSLNAGVGTEAFF. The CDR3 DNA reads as TGCGCCAGCAGCTTGAACGCAGGGGTGGGGACTGAAGCTTTCTTT.

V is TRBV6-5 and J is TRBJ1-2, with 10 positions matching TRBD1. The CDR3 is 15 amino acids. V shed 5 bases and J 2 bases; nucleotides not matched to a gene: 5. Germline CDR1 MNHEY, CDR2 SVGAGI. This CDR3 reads CASSPPGQGNYGYTF. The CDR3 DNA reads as TGTGCCAGCAGTCCACCGGGACAGGGGAACTATGGCTACACCTTC.

The CDR3 nucleotides are TGCAGTTACTCGGACAATGAGCAGTTCTTC. Protein: CSYSDNEQFF. The chain is built from TRBV20-1 and TRBJ2-1; the D is unclear. The CDR3 extends over 10 amino acids. Trimming took 8 bases from V and 5 from J, leaving 7 bases between them. CDR1 DFQATT and CDR2 SNEGSKA come from the germline V gene (reference sequence).

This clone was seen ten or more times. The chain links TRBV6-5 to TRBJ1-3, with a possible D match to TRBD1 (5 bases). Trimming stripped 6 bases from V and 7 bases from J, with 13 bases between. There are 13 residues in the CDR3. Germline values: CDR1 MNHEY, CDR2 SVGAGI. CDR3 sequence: CASSESRGNTIYF. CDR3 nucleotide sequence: TGTGCCAGCAGCGAATCTAGGGGTAACACCATATATTTT.

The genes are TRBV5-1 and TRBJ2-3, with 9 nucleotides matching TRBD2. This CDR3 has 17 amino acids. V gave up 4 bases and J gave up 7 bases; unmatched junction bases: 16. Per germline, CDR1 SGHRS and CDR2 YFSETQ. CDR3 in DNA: TGCGCCAGCAGCGACCCTTCGAGGCGGGGGGGCAAAAATACGCAGTATTTT. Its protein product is CASSDPSRRGGKNTQYF.

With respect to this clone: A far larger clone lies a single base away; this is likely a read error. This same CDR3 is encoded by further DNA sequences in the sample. The CDR3 region is CSVYGNYGYTF. As DNA, the CDR3 is TGCAGCGTTTACGGGAACTATGGCTACACCTTC. The chain has TRBV29-1 and TRBJ1-2; D remains unclear. Germline loops: CDR1 SQVTM, CDR2 ANQGSEA. The CDR3 totals 11 residues. Trimming stripped 5 bases from V and 2 bases from J, with 6 bases between.

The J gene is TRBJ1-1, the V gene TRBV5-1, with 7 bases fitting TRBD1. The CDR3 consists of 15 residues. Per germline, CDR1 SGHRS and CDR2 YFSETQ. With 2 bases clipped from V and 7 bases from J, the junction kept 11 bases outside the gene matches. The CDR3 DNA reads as TGCGCCAGCAGCTTCGCACAGGGGTTGGGTCGTGAAGCTTTCTTT. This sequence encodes CASSFAQGLGREAFF.

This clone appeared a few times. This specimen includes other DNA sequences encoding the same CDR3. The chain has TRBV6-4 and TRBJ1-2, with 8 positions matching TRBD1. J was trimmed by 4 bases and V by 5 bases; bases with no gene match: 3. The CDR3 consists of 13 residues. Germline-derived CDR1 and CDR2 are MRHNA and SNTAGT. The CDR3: CASSRQGSYGYTF. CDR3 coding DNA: TGTGCCAGCAGTCGACAGGGGTCCTATGGCTACACCTTC.

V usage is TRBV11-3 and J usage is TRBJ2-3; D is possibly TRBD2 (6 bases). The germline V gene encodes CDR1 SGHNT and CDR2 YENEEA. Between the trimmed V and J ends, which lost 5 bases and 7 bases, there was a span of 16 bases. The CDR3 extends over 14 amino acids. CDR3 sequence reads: CASSLTGTGNTQYF. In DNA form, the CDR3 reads TGTGCCAGCAGCCTCACCGGGACTGGGAATACGCAGTATTTT.

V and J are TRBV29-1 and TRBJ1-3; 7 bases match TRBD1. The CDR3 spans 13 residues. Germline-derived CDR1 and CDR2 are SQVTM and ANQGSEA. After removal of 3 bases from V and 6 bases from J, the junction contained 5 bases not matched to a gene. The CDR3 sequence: CSVEETGTNTIYF. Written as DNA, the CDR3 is TGCAGCGTTGAGGAGACAGGGACAAACACCATATATTTT.

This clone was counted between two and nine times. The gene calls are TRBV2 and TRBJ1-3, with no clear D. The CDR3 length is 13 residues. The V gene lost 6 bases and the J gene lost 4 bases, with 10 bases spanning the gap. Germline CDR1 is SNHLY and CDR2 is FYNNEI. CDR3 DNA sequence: TGTGCCAGCAGAAACAATTCGGGAAACACCATATATTTT. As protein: CASRNNSGNTIYF.

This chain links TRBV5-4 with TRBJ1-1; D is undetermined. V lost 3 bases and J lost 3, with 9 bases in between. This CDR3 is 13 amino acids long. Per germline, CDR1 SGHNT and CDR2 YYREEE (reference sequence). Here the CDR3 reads CASSSGRDTEAFF. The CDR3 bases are TGTGCCAGCAGCTCGGGGAGGGACACTGAAGCTTTCTTT.

CDR3 sequence (DNA): TGTGCCAGCAGTCCTCCCTCCGGGACAGGGGGCTATAATTCACCCCTCCACTTT. Residues: CASSPPSGTGGYNSPLHF. The V call is TRBV28, the J call TRBJ1-6; the match to TRBD1 covers 11 bases. Unmatched junction bases numbered 9, after V lost 5 bases and J lost 3 bases. The germline CDR1 and CDR2 sequences are MDHEN and SYDVKM. The CDR3 contains 18 residues.

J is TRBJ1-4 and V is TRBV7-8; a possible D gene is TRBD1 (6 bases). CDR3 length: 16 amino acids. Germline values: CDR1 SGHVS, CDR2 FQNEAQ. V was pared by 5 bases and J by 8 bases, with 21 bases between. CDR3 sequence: CASSPPRGGSFEKLFF. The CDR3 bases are TGTGCCAGCAGCCCACCGAGGGGGGGGTCGTTCGAAAAACTGTTTTTT.

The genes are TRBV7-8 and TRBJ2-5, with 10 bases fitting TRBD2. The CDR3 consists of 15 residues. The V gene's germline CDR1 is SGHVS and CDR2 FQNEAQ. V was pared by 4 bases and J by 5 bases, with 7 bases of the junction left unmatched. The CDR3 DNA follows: TGTGCCAGCAGCTGGGAGCGGGGGGGCTTCGAGACCCAGTACTTC. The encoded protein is CASSWERGGFETQYF. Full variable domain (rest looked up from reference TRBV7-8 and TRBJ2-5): GAGVSQSPRYKVAKRGQDVALRCDPISGHVSLFWYQQALGQGPEFLTYFQNEAQLDKSGLPSDRFFAERPEGSVSTLKIQRTQQEDSAVYLCASSWERGGFETQYFGPGTRLLVL.